The clone carrying this T cell receptor (beta chain) has a handful of counts. The antigen is unknown. These data originate in a study of identical twins. General study results and limits: Modeled out-of-frame TCR alpha sharing in monozygotic twins fell below observed levels.

TCRdb recomputed calls from the 5' RACE reads with MiXCR, one row per CDR3 protein. The table includes about 570,000 distinct CDR3 sequences, around 9.6% detected once. Every donor was a healthy Caucasian. The CDR3 is made up of 20 amino acids. Germline CDR1 reads MNHEY; CDR2 reads SVGEGT. J gave up 1 base and V 0 bases, and 14 bases lay outside the gene matches. The same specimen was also included in a second study, on yellow fever vaccine responses in identical twins. That report adds: Twins' vaccine T cell responses were reported to seem partly convergent and partly personalized.

This sequence originates from a woman aged 18-35 years in good health. The sample consisted of PBMCs. The chain carries TRBV6-2 or TRBV6-3 and TRBJ2-1; 8 bases agree with TRBD2. The CDR3 DNA sequence: TGTGCCAGCAGTTACTCCCGGGGGGGGTCGAGGACCAAATCCTACAATGAGCAGTTCTTC. It is translated as CASSYSRGGSRTKSYNEQFF.